This T cell receptor (beta chain) was captured in a study of radiotherapy plus CTLA-4 blockade in lung cancer. Germline V CDR1 and CDR2: SGHNT, YYREEE (reference sequence). V dropped 0 bases and J dropped 0 bases, with 13 bases sitting between them. The CDR3 is 18 amino acids. Assay: immunoSEQ multiplex PCR; the TCRdb copy retains only in-frame clones and omits some. This table has approximately 28,000 clones, more than 60% appearing once. This receptor was identified in a human donor with non-small cell lung cancer who had stable disease on radiotherapy plus ipilimumab. The specimen comprised peripheral blood, sampled from a patient treated with radiotherapy plus ipilimumab. This chain connects TRBV5-4 to TRBJ2-6; the D gene is possibly TRBD1 (5 bases). CDR3 sequence reads: CASSLGGRVSSGANVLTF. The DNA for the CDR3 is TGTGCCAGCAGCTTGGGAGGCAGGGTGAGCTCTGGGGCCAACGTCCTGACTTTC.